The 20 T cell receptor beta chains reported below all come from one sample, sequenced in a study of vaccination effects on CD4 cells after COVID-19. Sequencing was preceded by expansion of antigen-specific CD4+ T cells with viral peptide pools in the ViraFEST assay. Culture lasted around eleven days before CD4+ T cell isolation. All participants had two doses of either the BNT162b2 or mRNA-1273 vaccine. These receptors' antigens are unknown. Here immunoSEQ multiplex PCR was the method, and the copy in TCRdb shows in-frame clones only, minus some. The profile covers 65,000 to 95,000 clones, with about three quarters appearing a single time and more than 0.95% taken by the ten largest. Sample: CD4+ T cells from PBMCs cultured with HCoV-OC43 spike peptides, taken after COVID-19 vaccination. Subset noted: HCoV-OC43 spike overlapping peptide pool stimulation. The origin of the receptors is a human donor who received a COVID-19 vaccine.

The V and J genes are TRBV5-1 and TRBJ2-5, with D perhaps TRBD2 (6 bases). The CDR3 is 14 amino acids. The ends were cut back, 4 bases at V and 2 bases at J, with 12 bases in the middle. Germline-derived CDR1 and CDR2 are SGHRS and YFSETQ. Written as DNA, the CDR3 is TGCGCCAGCAGCCCCCAGGGACTTCAAGAGACCCAGTACTTC. Translated: CASSPQGLQETQYF.

The chain has TRBV4-1 and TRBJ2-1; TRBD2 agrees at 16 bases. The CDR3 contains 19 residues. Germline lookup yields CDR1 MGHRA and CDR2 YSYEKL. The V gene end was trimmed by 3 bases and the J gene end by 5 bases; junction bases not matched to a gene: 10. The CDR3: CASSHQGLAGGPENNEQFF. The CDR3 DNA is TGCGCCAGCAGCCACCAGGGACTAGCGGGGGGGCCAGAAAACAATGAGCAGTTCTTC.

The gene calls are TRBV10-3 and TRBJ2-3, with 11 bases matching TRBD1. V lost 11 bases, J lost 3 bases, and 7 bases stayed unmatched. The CDR3 is made up of 14 amino acids. Looked up from germline, CDR1 is ENHRY and CDR2 is SYGVKD. CDR3 residues: CAARGTGGTDTQYF. The CDR3, as DNA: TGTGCCGCCAGAGGGACAGGGGGGACAGATACGCAGTATTTT.

The chain links TRBV2 to TRBJ2-6, with D unresolved. CDR3 length: 15 amino acids. V was trimmed by 4 bases and J by 0 bases, leaving 7 bases between them. Germline CDR1 SNHLY, CDR2 FYNNEI. CDR3: CASSGDISGANVLTF. CDR3 bases: TGTGCCAGCAGTGGAGACATCTCTGGGGCCAACGTCCTGACTTTC.

The genes are TRBV5-1 and TRBJ2-7, with 8 bases fitting TRBD1. The CDR3 consists of 15 residues. The V gene end was trimmed by 3 bases and the J gene end by 2 bases; junction bases not matched to a gene: 7. Germline CDR1 reads SGHRS; CDR2 reads YFSETQ. The CDR3 sequence: CASSSIGQGTYEQYV. For the CDR3, the DNA is TGCGCCAGCAGCTCAATTGGACAGGGCACCTACGAGCAGTACGTC.

The chain has TRBV9 and TRBJ2-5; D gene ambiguous. This CDR3 spans 14 amino acids. Germline CDR1 reads SGDLS; CDR2 reads YYNGEE. Deletions cut 2 bases from V and 1 base from J, with 9 bases between. Here the CDR3 reads CASSVGWGQETQYF. In DNA, the CDR3 is TGTGCCAGCAGCGTTGGTTGGGGCCAAGAGACCCAGTACTTC.

A single count supports this clone. The chain combines TRBV18 with TRBJ1-2; tentative D call: TRBD1 (5 bases). The ends were cut back, 3 bases at V and 6 bases at J, with 11 bases in the middle. Germline V gene data show CDR1 as KGHSH and CDR2 as LQKENI. The CDR3 covers 13 residues. CDR3 loop: CASSPIQGDGYTF. For the CDR3, the DNA is TGTGCCAGCTCACCTATCCAGGGTGATGGCTACACCTTC. The full variable domain, completed using reference TRBV18 and TRBJ1-2, is NAGVMQNPRHLVRRRGQEARLRCSPMKGHSHVYWYRQLPEEGLKFMVYLQKENIIDESGMPKERFSAEFPKEGPSILRIQQVVRGDSAAYFCASSPIQGDGYTFGSGTRLTVV.

This clone occurred a few times. V usage is TRBV19 and J usage is TRBJ1-6; possible D gene TRBD1, 6 bases. V was trimmed by 10 bases and J by 9 bases, leaving 19 bases between them. Germline values: CDR1 LNHDA, CDR2 SQIVND (reference sequence). The CDR3 extends over 14 amino acids. The CDR3 region is CATGNREASSPLHF. The CDR3 bases are TGTGCCACGGGAAACAGGGAGGCAAGTTCACCCCTCCACTTT.

The chain has TRBV5-1 and TRBJ1-2; 11 bases map to TRBD1. V lost 6 bases to trimming and J lost 4 bases; unmatched junction nucleotides: 8. This CDR3 has 15 amino acids. Germline V gene sequence: CDR1 SGHRS, CDR2 YFSETQ. This chain's CDR3 is CASTRTGGGGYGYTF. DNA of the CDR3: TGCGCCAGCACCCGGACAGGGGGCGGTGGCTATGGCTACACCTTC.

The chain combines TRBV19 with TRBJ1-1; a weak D match, TRBD1 (5 bases). The CDR3 consists of 15 residues. Trimming took off 3 bases at V and 3 bases at J, with 14 bases between the two ends. Germline-derived CDR1 and CDR2 are LNHDA and SQIVND (reference sequence). This CDR3 is CASSMASSRDTEAFF. The CDR3 DNA reads TGTGCCAGTAGTATGGCATCCTCCAGGGACACTGAAGCTTTCTTT.

This chain connects TRBV6-1 to TRBJ2-7, with TRBD2 matching over 7 bases. With V trimmed by 1 base and J by 6 bases, 9 bases remained unmatched. Germline V lookup: CDR1 MNHNS, CDR2 SASEGT. The CDR3 length is 15 residues. CDR3 amino acids: CASSEGGGLPPEQYV. CDR3 bases: TGTGCCAGCAGTGAAGGGGGGGGACTACCACCCGAGCAGTACGTC.

This chain connects TRBV4-2 to TRBJ2-5; 14 positions match TRBD2. The germline gives CDR1 LGHNA, CDR2 YNFKEQ. Germline trimming cut 0 bases from V and 4 bases from J; bases unmatched to any gene: 4. The CDR3 extends over 17 amino acids. The CDR3 DNA is TGTGCCAGCAGCCAAGATGGGACTAGCGGGGGCGTAGAGACCCAGTACTTC. As protein: CASSQDGTSGGVETQYF.

The gene calls are TRBV18 and TRBJ2-7, with 8 bases fitting TRBD1. The germline V gene encodes CDR1 KGHSH and CDR2 LQKENI. CDR3 length: 14 amino acids. After removal of 3 bases from V and 2 bases from J, the junction contained 3 bases not matched to a gene. CDR3 sequence reads: CASSPGQGTYEQYV. In DNA form, the CDR3 reads TGTGCCAGCTCACCTGGACAGGGCACCTACGAGCAGTACGTC.

The V gene is TRBV24-1, the J gene TRBJ1-3; D is undetermined. The CDR3 loop spans 15 amino acids. V gave up 2 bases and J gave up 2 bases, with 9 bases separating them. The V gene's germline CDR1 is KGHDR and CDR2 SFDVKD. This CDR3 is CATSDSRGAGNTIYF. As DNA, the CDR3 is TGTGCCACCAGTGATTCGCGCGGAGCTGGAAACACCATATATTTT.

The DNA of the CDR3 is TGCGCCAGCAGCTTGGTCAGGGACTACACCGGGGAGCTGTTTTTT. Translated: CASSLVRDYTGELFF. V gene TRBV5-1 combines with J gene TRBJ2-2, with D perhaps matching TRBD2 (6 bases). CDR1 is SGHRS and CDR2 is YFSETQ in the germline V gene. The V gene lost 0 bases and the J gene lost 3 bases, with 9 bases spanning the gap. The CDR3 loop spans 15 amino acids.

The chain joins TRBV9 to TRBJ1-2; 8 nucleotides align to TRBD1. The germline V gene has CDR1 SGDLS and CDR2 YYNGEE. V shed 4 bases and J 3 bases; nucleotides not matched to a gene: 8. There are 15 residues in the CDR3. The CDR3 region is CASSPLAGGYYGYTF. CDR3 in DNA: TGTGCCAGCAGCCCCTTAGCAGGGGGCTACTATGGCTACACCTTC. The full variable domain, with the rest looked up from reference TRBV9 and TRBJ1-2, is DSGVTQTPKHLITATGQRVTLRCSPRSGDLSVYWYQQSLDQGLQFLIQYYNGEERAKGNILERFSAQQFPDLHSELNLSSLELGDSALYFCASSPLAGGYYGYTFGSGTRLTVV.

V gene TRBV14 combines with J gene TRBJ2-1, with D unclear. The CDR3 totals 14 residues. The germline V and J ends were trimmed by 2 bases and 6 bases, with 11 bases remaining between them. Per the germline V gene, CDR1 is SGHDN and CDR2 is FVKESK. CDR3 region: CASSQWLTGNEQFF. Written as DNA, the CDR3 is TGTGCCAGCAGCCAATGGCTAACCGGCAATGAGCAGTTCTTC.

This clone came up once. The chain recombines TRBV6-5 with TRBJ2-7; D is uncertain. The V and J ends lost 10 bases and 4 bases respectively, with 8 bases between them. Germline loops: CDR1 MNHEY, CDR2 SVGAGI. CDR3 size: 10 residues. CDR3 DNA: TGTGCCACCTGGGATTACGAGCAGTACGTC. As protein: CATWDYEQYV.

This clone has only one observation. The chain links TRBV6-6 to TRBJ1-6; 7 bases are a match to TRBD1. V lost 5 bases, J lost 0 bases, and 7 bases stayed unmatched. The CDR3 spans 17 residues. Germline lookup yields CDR1 MNHNY and CDR2 SVGAGI (reference sequence). As DNA, the CDR3 is TGTGCCAGCAGTCCCCGGGACAGAAGCTCCTATAATTCACCCCTCCACTTT. Its translation is CASSPRDRSSYNSPLHF.

The chain employs TRBV6-5 and TRBJ2-5; possible D gene TRBD1, 6 bases. Germline V lookup: CDR1 MNHEY, CDR2 SVGAGI. The CDR3 runs to 13 residues. Trimming shortened V by 7 bases and J by 4 bases, and 13 bases separated the two germline ends. CDR3 amino acids: CASTYRAGETQYF. The CDR3 region has the DNA TGTGCCAGCACCTACAGGGCTGGAGAGACCCAGTACTTC.